Described below is a single T cell receptor beta chain sequence and its context. The source of the sample is a study of blood T cell repertoires in COVID-19. TCRdb's copy holds only in-frame clones and misses some; the assay was immunoSEQ multiplex PCR. The sample carries some 330,000 clones, nearly 90% recorded once. The receptor was derived from a woman in her 30s with COVID-19, enrolled during active disease. The sequencing input was peripheral blood.

The DNA for the CDR3 is TGTGCCAGCAGCTTAGTGCAGGGTCGGTATAATTCACCCCTCCACTTT. Translation: CASSLVQGRYNSPLHF. The chain recombines TRBV11-2 with TRBJ1-6; D is perhaps TRBD1 (5 bases). CDR1 is SGHAT and CDR2 is FQNNGV in the germline V gene. This CDR3 has 16 residues. Trimming stripped 1 base from V and 4 bases from J, with 11 bases between.